The 10 T cell receptor beta chains reported below all come from one sample, sequenced in a study of blood T cells in healthy people across ages. PCR was performed a second time for about 7 to 12 cycles using a sample-barcoded 5' primer and a J-beta primer mix. In TCRdb, the 5' RACE reads were re-called with MiXCR into one record per CDR3 protein. The data hold approximately 350,000 distinct CDR3 sequences, with 52% observed a single time. The sample was blood. The receptors come from a man in his sixties in good health.

The V and J genes are TRBV7-2 and TRBJ2-2; the match to TRBD1 covers 7 bases. This CDR3 spans 14 amino acids. Germline CDR1 reads SGHTA; CDR2 reads FQGNSA. The V segment lost 6 bases and the J segment 3 bases; nucleotides outside the gene matches: 4. CDR3 in amino acids: CASRGGQHTGELFF. The DNA of the CDR3 is TGTGCCAGCAGAGGGGGACAGCACACCGGGGAGCTGTTTTTT.

The chain couples TRBV7-9 to TRBJ1-1, with a possible D match to TRBD1 (6 bases). The germline V and J ends were trimmed by 5 bases and 1 base, with 17 bases remaining between them. The CDR3 is 16 residues long. Germline lookup yields CDR1 SEHNR and CDR2 FQNEAQ (reference sequence). CDR3 loop: CASSPYPGGANTEAFF. CDR3 DNA sequence: TGTGCCAGCAGCCCCTACCCGGGGGGGGCGAACACTGAAGCTTTCTTT.

The chain couples TRBV27 to TRBJ2-3, with TRBD2 matching 8 bases. The CDR3 is 14 amino acids. The ends lost 7 bases at V and 1 base at J; junction bases unmatched: 4. CDR1 and CDR2 from the germline V gene are MNHEY and SMNVEV (reference sequence). The chain's CDR3 is CASMRGDRTDTQYF. The CDR3, as DNA: TGTGCCAGCATGCGGGGGGACCGCACAGATACGCAGTATTTT.

CDR3 bases: TGTGCCAGCAGCTTAAACAGGGATAGCTATGGCTACACCTTC. Encoded protein: CASSLNRDSYGYTF. The V and J genes are TRBV7-2 and TRBJ1-2; TRBD1 is a possible D gene (6 bases). The CDR3 length is 14 residues. Germline assignment: CDR1 SGHTA and CDR2 FQGNSA. The V gene lost 2 bases and the J gene lost 4 bases, with 11 bases spanning the gap.

This clonotype was recorded a few times. The chain is built from TRBV10-3 and TRBJ2-5; D uncertain. TRBJ2-7 explains the end of the DNA better; the J call may be wrong. CDR3 length: 15 amino acids. The germline gives CDR1 ENHRY, CDR2 SYGVKD. The CDR3 here is CAISEEIDRPYEQYF. DNA of the CDR3: TGTGCCATCAGTGAAGAAATAGACCGCCCGTACGAGCAGTACTTC.

This clonotype was seen at least ten times. The chain has TRBV6-5 and TRBJ2-7, with D perhaps TRBD2 (6 bases). V lost 4 bases to trimming and J lost 4 bases, with 20 bases between them. CDR3 size: 16 residues. Per the germline V gene, CDR1 is MNHEY and CDR2 is SVGAGI. The CDR3, as DNA: TGTGCCAGCAGTTCCTTGGGGATTGGAGGGGCGTACGAGCAGTACTTC. Encoded protein: CASSSLGIGGAYEQYF.

The chain couples TRBV5-1 to TRBJ2-1, with 10 positions matching TRBD1. The CDR3 extends over 20 amino acids. Germline V lookup: CDR1 SGHRS, CDR2 YFSETQ. With V trimmed by 2 bases and J by 0 bases, 14 bases remained unmatched. CDR3 DNA: TGCGCCAGCAGCTTCAGACAGGGGGCGCGTCTATCGAGCTCCTACAATGAGCAGTTCTTC. Its translation: CASSFRQGARLSSSYNEQFF. The entire variable domain, with the rest obtained from reference TRBV5-1 and TRBJ2-1, is as follows: KAGVTQTPRYLIKTRGQQVTLSCSPISGHRSVSWYQQTPGQGLQFLFEYFSETQRNKGNFPGRFSGRQFSNSRSEMNVSTLELGDSALYLCASSFRQGARLSSSYNEQFFGPGTRLTVL.

Details on this clonotype: One junction end disagrees with the germline gene, perhaps due to a read error. The V gene is TRBV6-6, the J gene TRBJ2-7; D gene uncertain. The CDR3 runs to 16 residues. Per the germline V gene, CDR1 is MNHNY and CDR2 is SVGAGI (reference sequence). This CDR3 reads CASSHSATTASYEQYF. The CDR3 bases are TGTGCCAGCAGTCACTCGGCAACTACGGCCTCCTACGAGCAGTACTTC.

The chain is built from TRBV20-1 and TRBJ1-4; 8 bases align to TRBD1. Germline V gene sequence: CDR1 DFQATT, CDR2 SNEGSKA (reference sequence). The CDR3 runs to 15 residues. J lost 8 bases, V lost 2 bases, and 10 bases had no gene match. Here the CDR3 reads CSARSQGQATEKLFF. In DNA form, the CDR3 reads TGCAGTGCTAGATCCCAGGGACAGGCTACGGAAAAACTGTTTTTT.

This sequence joins TRBV7-3 and TRBJ2-1, with D tentatively TRBD2 (5 bases). The last part of the DNA fits TRBJ2-7 better; the J call may be wrong. CDR1 is SGHTA and CDR2 is FQGTGA in the germline V gene. The CDR3 length is 18 residues. The CDR3, as DNA: TGTGCCAGCAGCTTAAACGGGCGGCGGGCGAGCTCCTACAATGAGCAGTACTTC. It codes for CASSLNGRRASSYNEQYF.